This record concerns one TCR beta chain sequence. The data originate from a study of T cell responses to AZD1222 COVID-19 vaccine. CDR3 size: 16 residues. The V segment lost 3 bases and the J segment 9 bases; nucleotides outside the gene matches: 11. Germline V CDR1 and CDR2: SGHNT, YENEEA. Generated by immunoSEQ multiplex PCR, the TCRdb table keeps only in-frame clones and is missing some. The data show over 15,000 clones, roughly 80% seen once. The chain carries TRBV11-3 and TRBJ2-1, with 10 bases fitting TRBD1. This TCR derives from an adult who received the AZD1222 COVID-19 vaccine. The source material was peripheral blood, sampled 28 days after the second AZD1222 dose. The CDR3 here is CASSFRSTGGYGEQFF. The CDR3 DNA is TGTGCCAGCAGCTTTCGCTCGACAGGGGGCTATGGTGAGCAGTTCTTC.